This is a list of T cell receptor beta chains from one sample in a study of cytomegalovirus exposure and HLA in healthy donors. Method: immunoSEQ multiplex PCR; TCRdb's copy keeps in-frame clones and lacks some. The sample holds over 100,000 clones, 64% seen once. Sequencing was performed on PBMCs. Source of these receptors: a woman in her 40s in good health and CMV-seronegative. Each CDR3 is given with its conserved first and last residue. The D gene is left open where the match is weak. Clone size is not always given. Where it is, it says once, few, many or a class for expanded clones.

>TRBD2|NA|TRBV9|TRBJ2-3
TGTGCCAGCAGTCCTATAGCGGGGCGAAGCACAGATACGCAGTATTTT
CASSPIAGRSTDTQYF
>TRBD1|few|TRBV2|TRBJ1-1
TGTGCCAGCAGTCTCGGACAGGTCACTGAAGCTTTCTTT
CASSLGQVTEAFF
>TRBD2|few|TRBV29-1|TRBJ2-3
TGCAGCGTTGAAGATTTTTATGAGGGGACTAGCGGGGGATCTATTTGGAACACAGATACGCAGTATTTT
CSVEDFYEGTSGGSIWNTDTQYF
>NA|NA|TRBV4-1|TRBJ1-2
TGCGCCAGCAGCCAAGATTTTATGCAGTTTAACTATGGCTACACCTTC
CASSQDFMQFNYGYTF
>NA|few|TRBV29-1|TRBJ2-3
TGCAGCGGTGCGGGAAGCACAGATACGCAGTATTTT
CSGAGSTDTQYF
>NA|NA|TRBV30|TRBJ2-7
TGTGCCTGGAGTGCAGGGGCCCACGAGCAGTACTTC
CAWSAGAHEQYF
>TRBD2|NA|TRBV7-9|TRBJ2-2
TGTGCCAGCAGCCCTCAAGCGGGGGTCAACACCGGGGAGCTGTTTTTT
CASSPQAGVNTGELFF
>NA|few|TRBV7-2|TRBJ1-3
TGTGCCAGCAGCCTGCCCGGGGGGGGTGGAAACACCATATATTTT
CASSLPGGGGNTIYF
>NA|NA|TRBV11-3|TRBJ2-2
TGTGCCAGCAGCTTAGAGGCAGGGTTGGGTCCGAACACCGGGGAGCTGTTTTTT
CASSLEAGLGPNTGELFF
>NA|NA|TRBV10-3|TRBJ1-2
TGTGCCATCAGTGAGTCGATGATAGGGGGAATCTTC
CAISESMIGGIF
>NA|NA|TRBV19|TRBJ1-2
TGTGCCAGTAGTATCTACAGCGTGACAGACTATGGCTACACCTTC
CASSIYSVTDYGYTF
>NA|few|TRBV7-2|TRBJ1-1
TGTGCCAGCAGCTTAACGAGAGAAGCTTTCTTT
CASSLTREAFF
>NA|NA|TRBV4-1|TRBJ2-1
TGCGCCAGCAGCCGAACCGTGGCAACCTCCTACAATGAGCAGTTCTTC
CASSRTVATSYNEQFF
>TRBD2|NA|TRBV9|TRBJ2-6
TGTGCCAGCAGCGTAGCGGGGGGGCCTAGGACTGGGGCCAACGTCCTGACTTTC
CASSVAGGPRTGANVLTF
>NA|NA|TRBV7-9|TRBJ1-1
TGTGCCAGCAGCTCCGGGGGATACACTGAAGCTTTCTTT
CASSSGGYTEAFF
>NA|few|TRBV10-2|TRBJ1-2
TGCGCCAGCAGTGAGTCGGCACAGGTCAAGGGAAATGGCTACACCTTC
CASSESAQVKGNGYTF
>NA|many|TRBV10-3|TRBJ1-3
TGTGCCATCAGTGAGGCAGGGTCTGGAAACACCATATATTTT
CAISEAGSGNTIYF
>TRBD1|NA|TRBV28|TRBJ1-5
TGTGCCAGCAGCCTGGGACAGGGCAGCAATCAGCCCCAGCATTTT
CASSLGQGSNQPQHF
>NA|NA|TRBV11-2|TRBJ2-1
TGTGCCAGCAGCCAATCCAACAGGGTCAATGAGCAGTTCTTC
CASSQSNRVNEQFF
>TRBD1|NA|TRBV10-3|TRBJ1-2
TGTGCCATCAGTGAGTCCCCAGGGACAGGGAACTATGGCTACACCTTC
CAISESPGTGNYGYTF
>NA|NA|TRBV29-1|TRBJ1-1
TGCAGCGTTGATTTCGGGGTTCCGAACACTGAAGCTTTCTTT
CSVDFGVPNTEAFF
>TRBD1|few|TRBV5-1|TRBJ1-5
TGCGCCAGCAGCTTGGGGGACAGGGGCAATCAGCCCCAGCATTTT
CASSLGDRGNQPQHF
>NA|NA|TRBV9|TRBJ1-1
TGTGCCAGCAGCCAAGTCGCAGGGGTGAGCACTGAAGCTTTCTTT
CASSQVAGVSTEAFF
>NA|NA|TRBV7-9|TRBJ1-4
TGTGCCAGCAGCGAGGGGTTGGGAGGGCGGGAAAAACTGTTTTTT
CASSEGLGGREKLFF
>TRBD1|once|TRBV30|TRBJ1-2
TGTGCCTGGAGCACGACAGGGACTGGCGGCTACACCTTC
CAWSTTGTGGYTF
>NA|NA|TRBV27|TRBJ2-1
TGTGCCAGCAGTCCCTCACAGGGTAACAATGAGCAGTTCTTC
CASSPSQGNNEQFF